The 24 T cell receptor beta chains below all came from one sample that was sequenced in a study of CD8 T cells in Susac syndrome. cDNA came from about 0.5 to 1 ug RNA primed by random hexamers. TCRdb processed the immunoSEQ multiplex PCR reads anew with MiXCR; each CDR3 protein has one entry. The sample has fewer than 350,000 distinct CDR3 sequences; roughly 85% are singletons. The sample taken for sequencing was CD8+ T cells from PBMCs. These TCRs come from a human donor with multiple sclerosis.

The rearrangement uses TRBV11-2 and TRBJ2-3; D unclear. Trimming pared 6 bases from V and 5 bases from J, leaving 15 bases between. CDR3 length equals 14 residues. CDR1 is SGHAT, CDR2 FQNNGV, per germline. As DNA, the CDR3 is TGTGCCAGCAGTCGTACGTTGGTGCGAGATACGCAGTATTTT. It specifies CASSRTLVRDTQYF. The full variable domain, with the rest looked up from reference TRBV11-2 and TRBJ2-3, is EAGVAQSPRYKIIEKRQSVAFWCNPISGHATLYWYQQILGQGPKLLIQFQNNGVVDDSQLPKDRFSAERLKGVDSTLKIQPAKLEDSAVYLCASSRTLVRDTQYFGPGTRLTVL.

The chain has TRBV15 and TRBJ2-3; 7 bases are shared with TRBD1. The CDR3 has 16 residues. The V and J ends lost 2 bases and 4 bases, in that order; junction bases with no gene match: 9. Germline CDR1 LNHNV, CDR2 YYDKDF (reference sequence). For the CDR3, the DNA is TGTGCCACCAGCAGACCAGACAGGGCAAGGGCAGATACGCAGTATTTT. Translating it yields CATSRPDRARADTQYF.

This chain uses TRBV28 with TRBJ2-1, with D perhaps matching TRBD2 (6 bases). Deletions cut 6 bases from V and 1 base from J, with 13 bases between. The CDR3 is made up of 15 amino acids. Germline assignment: CDR1 MDHEN and CDR2 SYDVKM. CDR3 loop: CASRMGRGSYNEQFF. The CDR3 DNA reads as TGTGCCAGCAGGATGGGGCGGGGATCCTACAATGAGCAGTTCTTC.

The rearrangement joins TRBV11-2 to TRBJ2-3, with D perhaps being TRBD1 or TRBD2 (6 bases each). Per germline, CDR1 SGHAT and CDR2 FQNNGV. The V gene lost 3 bases and the J gene lost 2 bases, with 12 bases spanning the gap. This CDR3 has 15 residues. The CDR3 DNA sequence: TGTGCCAGCAGCTTCCCGGGGGCAAACACAGATACGCAGTATTTT. Its translation: CASSFPGANTDTQYF.

The chain joins TRBV27 to TRBJ2-7, with TRBD2 identical over 16 bases. Germline CDR1 reads MNHEY; CDR2 reads SMNVEV (reference sequence). This CDR3 is built from 17 residues. J gave up 5 bases and V 4 bases, and 8 bases lay outside the gene matches. CDR3 amino acids: CASSSGTSGRAYHEQYF. In DNA, the CDR3 is TGTGCCAGCAGTTCCGGGACTAGCGGGAGGGCCTACCACGAGCAGTACTTC.

The CDR3 region is CASSPRGTYYGYTF. CDR3 bases: TGTGCCAGCAGTCCCCGGGGGACCTACTATGGCTACACCTTC. The chain joins TRBV28 to TRBJ1-2; weak D call: TRBD1 (5 bases). Germline loops: CDR1 MDHEN, CDR2 SYDVKM. CDR3 length: 14 residues. V gave up 5 bases and J gave up 3 bases, with 13 bases separating them.

The rearrangement joins TRBV13 to TRBJ2-7; TRBD2 aligns across 10 bases. The CDR3 runs 17 residues. J gave up 1 base and V 5 bases, and 11 bases lay outside the gene matches. In germline, CDR1 is PRHDT, CDR2 FYEKMQ (reference sequence). The CDR3 nucleotides read TGTGCCAGCAGCCCCTCTGGACTAGCGGCGTTTTCCTACGAGCAGTACTTC. Translation: CASSPSGLAAFSYEQYF.

This clonotype has just a few counts. The chain combines TRBV27 with TRBJ2-7; a weak D match, TRBD1 (6 bases). Trimming took 0 bases from V and 0 from J, leaving 12 bases between them. CDR3 length: 16 amino acids. Germline loops: CDR1 MNHEY, CDR2 SMNVEV (reference sequence). The CDR3 protein is CASSLSVDSFSYEQYF. In nucleotides, the CDR3 is TGTGCCAGCAGTTTATCAGTGGACAGTTTCTCCTACGAGCAGTACTTC.

This rearrangement joins TRBV10-3 to TRBJ2-3, with D possibly being TRBD2 (6 bases). Per the germline V gene, CDR1 is ENHRY and CDR2 is SYGVKD. V shed 3 bases and J shed 3 bases, with 19 bases lying between them. This CDR3 spans 17 amino acids. The CDR3 region has the DNA TGTGCCATCAGTGACACCCCACTAGGGGACTCAACAGATACGCAGTATTTT. Residues: CAISDTPLGDSTDTQYF.

This clonotype is a singleton in its sample. This rearrangement joins TRBV27 to TRBJ2-7; D is unclear. Deletions cut 0 bases from V and 3 bases from J, with 12 bases between. CDR3 length: 15 amino acids. Germline V gene sequence: CDR1 MNHEY, CDR2 SMNVEV (reference sequence). The CDR3 sequence is CASSLSPPVGYEQYF. The CDR3 region has the DNA TGTGCCAGCAGTTTATCGCCCCCCGTAGGCTACGAGCAGTACTTC.

The chain employs TRBV12-3 or TRBV12-4 and TRBJ1-2; 9 bases match TRBD1. CDR3 length equals 14 residues. V was pared by 3 bases and J by 7 bases, with 6 bases of the junction left unmatched. CDR3 in amino acids: CASSFTGTGFGYTF. CDR3 bases: TGTGCCAGCAGTTTCACCGGGACAGGGTTTGGCTACACCTTC.

To note about this clonotype: Its ends do not fully match the called genes, so a read error is possible. The gene calls are TRBV11-2 and TRBJ2-7, with a weak D call TRBD2 (5 bases). This CDR3 has 15 amino acids. Germline values: CDR1 SGHAT, CDR2 FQNNGV. The DNA for the CDR3 is TGTGCCAGCAGATTAGGAGGTGGCTGGGCCTACGAGCAGTACTTC. Residues: CASRLGGGWAYEQYF.

This chain uses TRBV2 with TRBJ1-4; TRBD1 might be the D (5 bases). Trimming shortened V by 4 bases and J by 0 bases, and 15 bases separated the two germline ends. This CDR3 has 17 amino acids. Germline-derived CDR1 and CDR2 are SNHLY and FYNNEI. The CDR3 DNA follows: TGTGCCAGCAGTGGGGATGGCAGGGTATCAACTAATGAAAAACTGTTTTTT. Its translation: CASSGDGRVSTNEKLFF.

The rearrangement uses TRBV12-3 or TRBV12-4 and TRBJ1-4, with a tentative D call TRBD1 (5 bases). Deletions cut 5 bases from V and 4 bases from J, with 14 bases between. The length of the CDR3 is 15 residues. CDR3 in amino acids: CASSEGQRINEKLFF. The CDR3 DNA reads as TGTGCCAGCAGTGAGGGGCAGCGAATTAATGAAAAACTGTTTTTT.

This chain connects TRBV14 to TRBJ2-3; D uncertain. The V and J ends lost 6 bases and 6 bases respectively, with 10 bases between them. The CDR3 totals 12 residues. Germline V CDR1 and CDR2: SGHDN, FVKESK. CDR3 residues: CASSHVHDTQYF. For the CDR3, the DNA is TGTGCCAGCAGTCACGTGCACGATACGCAGTATTTT.

J is TRBJ2-3 and V is TRBV7-9; D is uncertain. Germline CDR1 SEHNR, CDR2 FQNEAQ (reference sequence). Trimming pared 2 bases from V and 2 bases from J, leaving 23 bases between. This CDR3 comprises 19 residues. CDR3 sequence reads: CASSLSRPLIGRVTDTQYF. The CDR3 DNA sequence: TGTGCCAGCAGCTTAAGTCGCCCTCTTATTGGTCGGGTCACAGATACGCAGTATTTT.

V gene TRBV11-3 combines with J gene TRBJ2-1, with D possibly being TRBD1 or TRBD2 (6 bases each). In germline, CDR1 is SGHNT, CDR2 YENEEA. The CDR3 consists of 15 residues. Trimming left V 2 bases short and J 4 bases short, with 12 bases between. The CDR3 sequence is CASSLRGAEYNEQFF. As DNA, the CDR3 is TGTGCCAGCAGCTTAAGGGGGGCAGAATACAATGAGCAGTTCTTC.

The chain carries TRBV14 and TRBJ2-3; D unclear. The CDR3 is 13 amino acids. Germline V lookup: CDR1 SGHDN, CDR2 FVKESK. Deletions cut 0 bases from V and 6 bases from J, with 7 bases between. This CDR3 is CASSQESADTQYF. In nucleotides, the CDR3 is TGTGCCAGCAGCCAAGAGTCTGCGGATACGCAGTATTTT.

V usage is TRBV23-1 and J usage is TRBJ2-7; 8 nucleotides align to TRBD2. TRBV23-1 is assigned to the ORF class and has an uncertain function. The CDR3 runs 14 residues. Trimming removed 0 bases from V and 9 bases from J; junction bases left unmatched: 7. The CDR3 region is CASSQSEERERQYF. In DNA, the CDR3 is TGCGCCAGCAGTCAATCGGAAGAGCGGGAGAGGCAGTACTTC.

The genes are TRBV3-1 and TRBJ2-3; D is perhaps TRBD1 or TRBD2 (5 bases each). V lost 1 base, J lost 10 bases, and 18 bases lay in between. Germline-derived CDR1 and CDR2 are LGHDT and YNNKEL (reference sequence). This CDR3 region has 15 residues. In DNA form, the CDR3 reads TGTGCCAGCAGCCAAGTCGAGGAGAGGGGCCGTGCGCAGTATTTT. As protein: CASSQVEERGRAQYF.

The chain employs TRBV29-1 and TRBJ2-7; D uncertain. The CDR3 length is 13 residues. Germline CDR1 reads SQVTM; CDR2 reads ANQGSEA. Trimming took 6 bases from V and 3 from J, leaving 15 bases between them. CDR3 loop: CSVRGGRNYEQYF. CDR3 DNA sequence: TGCAGCGTGCGAGGCGGCCGGAACTACGAGCAGTACTTC.

The chain links TRBV27 to TRBJ2-2; 9 bases fit TRBD2. Germline V CDR1 and CDR2: MNHEY, SMNVEV (reference sequence). With V trimmed by 4 bases and J by 3 bases, 6 bases remained unmatched. The CDR3 sequence is 16 residues long. This CDR3 reads CASSWVAGADTGELFF. The DNA of the CDR3 is TGTGCCAGCAGTTGGGTAGCGGGAGCGGACACCGGGGAGCTGTTTTTT.

The chain joins TRBV3-1 to TRBJ1-1; D gene uncertain. The V end lost 1 base, the J end lost 1 base, and 7 bases lay between the germline ends. The CDR3 runs to 14 residues. From germline, CDR1 is LGHDT and CDR2 YNNKEL (reference sequence). CDR3 sequence reads: CASSQATGNTEAFF. CDR3 DNA sequence: TGTGCCAGCAGCCAAGCGACTGGGAACACTGAAGCTTTCTTT. Together with reference TRBV3-1 and TRBJ1-1, the CDR3 gives the full variable domain: DTAVSQTPKYLVTQMGNDKSIKCEQNLGHDTMYWYKQDSKKFLKIMFSYNNKELIINETVPNRFSPKSPDKAHLNLHINSLELGDSAVYFCASSQATGNTEAFFGQGTRLTVV.

The chain recombines TRBV20-1 with TRBJ2-1; maybe TRBD2 (6 bases). Trimming took off 3 bases at V and 4 bases at J, with 31 bases between the two ends. In germline, CDR1 is DFQATT, CDR2 SNEGSKA (reference sequence). This CDR3 has 20 residues. The CDR3 region has the DNA TGCAGTGCTAGGGGGCTACTTTTCTGGGACTCGCCTGCCTCATACAATGAGCAGTTCTTC. It specifies CSARGLLFWDSPASYNEQFF.